Listed here are 25 T cell receptor beta chains from one sample, sequenced in a study of T cell responses to AZD1222 COVID-19 vaccine (dated by TCRdb to the early 2020s). The meaning of the sample's time point label: baseline before first vaccination. Libraries were built with the immunoSEQ multiplex PCR assay. TCRdb limited this immuneACCESS table to in-frame rearrangements with V and J called. A share of clones is missing; checked studies link under half to unresolved V genes, and the rest is unexplained. The sample contains about 180,000 clones, 75% to 90% of them found a single time. Clones ranked in the top ten supply about 6.9% of the sample. Source: peripheral blood, taken on day 0 of AZD1222 vaccination. Source of these receptors: an adult in good health.

This rearrangement joins TRBV4-3 to TRBJ1-1; D is unresolved. The germline V and J ends were trimmed by 0 bases and 4 bases, with 9 bases remaining between them. The CDR3 has 14 residues. Germline V gene data show CDR1 as LGHNA and CDR2 as YSLEER. CDR3 DNA: TGCGCCAGCAGCCAAGATAGTCGTATCACTGAAGCTTTCTTT. Amino acids: CASSQDSRITEAFF.

The chain couples TRBV5-1 to TRBJ1-2; 7 nucleotides align to TRBD1. The length of the CDR3 is 14 residues. V trimming: 4 bases; J trimming: 6 bases; junction bases outside the gene matches: 9. Germline V gives CDR1 SGHRS, CDR2 YFSETQ. CDR3 in amino acids: CASSQLTGLDGYTF. CDR3 nucleotide sequence: TGCGCCAGCAGCCAACTGACAGGGTTGGATGGCTACACCTTC.

The chain is built from TRBV7-2 and TRBJ1-1; a possible D gene is TRBD1 (6 bases). Trimming took off 4 bases at V and 7 bases at J, with 19 bases between the two ends. The CDR3 consists of 15 residues. Germline V gene sequence: CDR1 SGHTA, CDR2 FQGNSA. In DNA, the CDR3 is TGTGCCAGCAGCTCGATATACACAGGGAGAGGTGAAGCTTTCTTT. Its translation is CASSSIYTGRGEAFF. Looking up the rest from reference TRBV7-2 and TRBJ1-1 gives the full variable domain: GAGVSQSPSNKVTEKGKDVELRCDPISGHTALYWYRQSLGQGLEFLIYFQGNSAPDKSGLPSDRFSAERTGGSVSTLTIQRTQQEDSAVYLCASSSIYTGRGEAFFGQGTRLTVV.

This chain joins TRBV10-2 and TRBJ2-7; D might be TRBD2 (6 bases). The CDR3 consists of 16 residues. Trimming stripped 8 bases from V and 5 bases from J, with 25 bases between. Germline V gene lookup returns CDR1 WSHSY and CDR2 SAAADI. The CDR3 DNA is TGCGCCAGCTTACCTTCGGGGGTTGTTTTCTTGCACGAGCAGTACTTC. This encodes CASLPSGVVFLHEQYF.

This sequence joins TRBV4-3 and TRBJ2-3; 7 nucleotides align to TRBD2. V lost 6 bases to trimming and J lost 2 bases; unmatched junction nucleotides: 23. This CDR3 is built from 20 residues. CDR1 LGHNA and CDR2 YSLEER come from the germline V gene. For the CDR3, the DNA is TGCGCCAGCAGGCAACGGATCGGGGGTTTCTGGCGGGGGAACACAGATACGCAGTATTTT. It is translated as CASRQRIGGFWRGNTDTQYF.

This chain uses TRBV6-5 with TRBJ1-5, with unresolved D. Germline V gives CDR1 MNHEY, CDR2 SVGAGI. Trimming stripped 2 bases from V and 1 base from J, with 12 bases between. The CDR3 sequence is 16 residues long. This CDR3 is CASSYNPWGSNQPQHF. The CDR3, as DNA: TGTGCCAGCAGTTACAACCCTTGGGGAAGCAATCAGCCCCAGCATTTT.

The V and J genes are TRBV18 and TRBJ2-7; TRBD1 matches 8 bases. This CDR3 is 14 amino acids long. Germline values: CDR1 KGHSH, CDR2 LQKENI. J was trimmed by 6 bases and V by 3 bases; bases with no gene match: 7. This chain's CDR3 is CASSPNQGAGEQYV. In DNA form, the CDR3 reads TGTGCCAGCTCACCCAATCAGGGGGCTGGCGAGCAGTACGTC.

The V gene is TRBV7-2, the J gene TRBJ1-2; tentatively, D is TRBD1 (6 bases). The germline gives CDR1 SGHTA, CDR2 FQGNSA. There are 15 residues in the CDR3. Trimming left V 4 bases short and J 2 bases short, with 14 bases between. The CDR3 region is CASSSYRDKNYGYTF. The CDR3 DNA follows: TGTGCCAGCAGCTCTTACCGGGACAAAAACTATGGCTACACCTTC.

CDR3 in DNA: TGTGCCAGCAGCGTAGCGAATAGTCTCGATGAGCAGTTCTTC. Protein sequence: CASSVANSLDEQFF. The chain recombines TRBV9 with TRBJ2-1; no reliable D call. This CDR3 has 14 amino acids. Looked up from germline, CDR1 is SGDLS and CDR2 is YYNGEE. V was pared by 0 bases and J by 8 bases, with 12 bases between.

V and J are TRBV14 and TRBJ2-7; tentative D call: TRBD1 (5 bases). The CDR3 loop spans 14 amino acids. Germline CDR1 and CDR2: SGHDN and FVKESK. V lost 4 bases, J lost 4 bases, and 14 bases lay in between. CDR3 bases: TGTGCCAGCAGCCTGTATGACAGACCGTACGAGCAGTACTTC. Amino acids: CASSLYDRPYEQYF.

The chain couples TRBV3-1 (or the pseudogene TRBV3-2) to TRBJ1-1, with a tentative D call TRBD1 (5 bases). In germline, CDR1 is LGHDT, CDR2 YNNKEL (reference sequence). The CDR3 has 14 residues. V lost 4 bases, J lost 6 bases, and 15 bases lay in between. The DNA for the CDR3 is TGTGCCAGCAGCCCCCGGGGGGTCTATGCTGAAGCTTTCTTT. Encoded protein: CASSPRGVYAEAFF.

The chain combines TRBV19 with TRBJ1-5, with D perhaps matching TRBD1 (5 bases). Trimming shortened V by 3 bases and J by 7 bases, and 16 bases separated the two germline ends. The germline V gene has CDR1 LNHDA and CDR2 SQIVND (reference sequence). CDR3 length: 15 amino acids. The CDR3 sequence is CASSIQSGLRQPQHF. CDR3 DNA sequence: TGTGCCAGTAGTATTCAGTCAGGGCTTCGGCAGCCCCAGCATTTT.

The V and J genes are TRBV3-1 (or the pseudogene TRBV3-2) and TRBJ2-7, with 9 nucleotides matching TRBD1. Germline CDR1 LGHDT, CDR2 YNNKEL (reference sequence). This CDR3 comprises 14 residues. J lost 6 bases, V lost 5 bases, and 8 bases had no gene match. CDR3 in amino acids: CASSARDRAPEQYF. The CDR3 nucleotides read TGTGCCAGCAGCGCCCGGGACAGGGCCCCCGAGCAGTACTTC.

J is TRBJ2-5 and V is TRBV27; D is uncertain. This CDR3 comprises 14 residues. The germline gives CDR1 MNHEY, CDR2 SMNVEV (reference sequence). The V end lost 8 bases, the J end lost 6 bases, and 19 bases lay between the germline ends. In nucleotides, the CDR3 is TGTGCCAGCCGCCCGCAGAGAGGAAACCAGACCCAGTACTTC. This codes for CASRPQRGNQTQYF.

The rearrangement joins TRBV6-1 to TRBJ2-7; TRBD2 agrees at 7 bases. Trimming at V came to 2 bases and at J to 9 bases, leaving 16 bases not matched to a gene. CDR1 and CDR2 from the germline V gene are MNHNS and SASEGT. The CDR3 consists of 16 residues. CDR3 amino acids: CASSERSSGTPFVQYV. In nucleotides, the CDR3 is TGTGCCAGCAGTGAACGGTCCAGCGGGACCCCTTTCGTGCAGTACGTC.

The chain uses TRBV6-5 and TRBJ1-1; no definite D call. V was trimmed by 6 bases and J by 0 bases, leaving 8 bases between them. The length of the CDR3 is 13 residues. Germline V gene sequence: CDR1 MNHEY, CDR2 SVGAGI. CDR3 amino acids: CASSPHLNTEAFF. Here the CDR3 DNA reads TGTGCCAGCAGCCCACACTTGAACACTGAAGCTTTCTTT.

This rearrangement joins TRBV7-9 to TRBJ2-5, with TRBD1 as a possible D gene (5 bases). The CDR3 is 14 residues long. Looked up from germline, CDR1 is SEHNR and CDR2 is FQNEAQ (reference sequence). With 0 bases removed from V and 1 base from J, the gap between germline ends came to 6 bases. For the CDR3, the DNA is TGTGCCAGCAGCTTAGCTGGGGCCCAAGAGACCCAGTACTTC. It codes for CASSLAGAQETQYF.

The V and J genes are TRBV7-3 and TRBJ2-6, with 7 bases lining up with TRBD2. In germline, CDR1 is SGHTA, CDR2 FQGTGA. After removal of 7 bases from V and 0 bases from J, the junction contained 12 bases not matched to a gene. CDR3 size: 18 residues. The CDR3 coding sequence is TGTGCCAGCACCCCCGGGGTTGGGGGGGGCTCTGGGGCCAACGTCCTGACTTTC. The encoded protein is CASTPGVGGGSGANVLTF. The whole variable domain, filled in from reference TRBV7-3 and TRBJ2-6, reads GAGVSQTPSNKVTEKGKYVELRCDPISGHTALYWYRQSLGQGPEFLIYFQGTGAADDSGLPNDRFFAVRPEGSVSTLKIQRTERGDSAVYLCASTPGVGGGSGANVLTFGAGSRLTVL.

The chain couples TRBV29-1 to TRBJ2-7, with a tentative D call TRBD2 (5 bases). This CDR3 comprises 13 residues. V lost 1 base, J lost 2 bases, and 9 bases lay in between. Germline loops: CDR1 SQVTM, CDR2 ANQGSEA. The CDR3 spells CSVEGGVTYEQYF. The CDR3, as DNA: TGCAGCGTTGAAGGGGGAGTGACCTACGAGCAGTACTTC.

This chain connects TRBV4-2 to TRBJ1-6, with 9 nucleotides matching TRBD1. Germline values: CDR1 LGHNA, CDR2 YNFKEQ. The CDR3 spans 15 residues. Germline trimming cut 2 bases from V and 9 bases from J; bases unmatched to any gene: 5. CDR3 loop: CASSQLDRGISPLHF. CDR3 bases: TGTGCCAGCAGCCAACTGGACAGGGGAATTTCACCCCTCCACTTT.

The chain joins TRBV6-4 to TRBJ1-2; D not certain. Germline CDR1 MRHNA, CDR2 SNTAGT. Trimming pared 3 bases from V and 2 bases from J, leaving 7 bases between. The CDR3 sequence is 13 residues long. The CDR3 nucleotides are TGTGCCAGCAGTGAGAGCCTGAACTATGGCTACACCTTC. This encodes CASSESLNYGYTF.

This chain connects TRBV19 to TRBJ1-3; D uncertain. The CDR3 runs to 15 residues. Germline values: CDR1 LNHDA, CDR2 SQIVND (reference sequence). V was trimmed by 5 bases and J by 4 bases, leaving 15 bases between them. CDR3 loop: CASSSLRAWGNTIYF. CDR3 sequence (DNA): TGTGCCAGTAGTTCCCTACGGGCCTGGGGAAACACCATATATTTT.

This clone was observed a few times. This chain joins TRBV4-2 and TRBJ2-7; D uncertain. The length of the CDR3 is 15 residues. Germline V lookup: CDR1 LGHNA, CDR2 YNFKEQ. Trimming pared 1 base from V and 0 bases from J, leaving 10 bases between. CDR3 residues: CASSQGIGGSYEQYV. The CDR3 nucleotides read TGTGCCAGCAGCCAAGGGATCGGTGGCTCCTACGAGCAGTACGTC.

The V call is TRBV7-2, the J call TRBJ2-5, with 8 bases fitting TRBD2. V shed 1 base and J 0 bases; nucleotides not matched to a gene: 10. Germline CDR1 and CDR2: SGHTA and FQGNSA. The CDR3 runs 18 residues. Written as DNA, the CDR3 is TGTGCCAGCAGCTTAGTGGTCTTAAGCGGGGGATACCAAGAGACCCAGTACTTC. Translation: CASSLVVLSGGYQETQYF.

This chain uses TRBV12-3 or TRBV12-4 with TRBJ2-5; TRBD2 might be the D (7 bases). The CDR3 contains 13 residues. V lost 5 bases and J 5 bases, leaving 12 bases between the germline ends. The CDR3: CASSIRGAETQYF. In nucleotides, the CDR3 is TGTGCCAGCAGTATTCGGGGGGCGGAGACCCAGTACTTC.